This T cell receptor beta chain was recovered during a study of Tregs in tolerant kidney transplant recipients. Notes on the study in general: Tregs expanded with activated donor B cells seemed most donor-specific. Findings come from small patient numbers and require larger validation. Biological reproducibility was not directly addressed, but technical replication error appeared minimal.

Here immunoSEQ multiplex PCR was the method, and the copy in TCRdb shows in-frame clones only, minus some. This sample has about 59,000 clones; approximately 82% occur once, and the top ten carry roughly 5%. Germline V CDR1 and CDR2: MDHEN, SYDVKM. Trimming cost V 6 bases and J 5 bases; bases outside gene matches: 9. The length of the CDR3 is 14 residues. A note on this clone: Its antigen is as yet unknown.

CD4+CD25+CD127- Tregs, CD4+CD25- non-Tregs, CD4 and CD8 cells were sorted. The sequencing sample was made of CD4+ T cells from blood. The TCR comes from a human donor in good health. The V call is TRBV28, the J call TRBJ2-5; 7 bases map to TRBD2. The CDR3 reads CASRLRLARETQYF. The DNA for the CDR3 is TGTGCCAGCAGACTAAGACTAGCCCGCGAGACCCAGTACTTC. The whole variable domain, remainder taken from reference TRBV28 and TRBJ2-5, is DVKVTQSSRYLVKRTGEKVFLECVQDMDHENMFWYRQDPGLGLRLIYFSYDVKMKEKGDIPEGYSVSREKKERFSLILESASTNQTSMYLCASRLRLARETQYFGPGTRLLVL.